This record looks at one TCR beta chain sequence and its context. As yet, its antigen is unknown. These data come from a study of graft-versus-host responses after intestinal transplantation. Study-level information: In this cohort, recipients had multivisceral, liver-intestinal, or isolated intestinal transplants.

TCRdb's copy holds only in-frame clones and misses some; the assay was immunoSEQ multiplex PCR. There are 95,000 to 110,000 clones in the sample; roughly 93% occur only once, and more than 0.9% lies in the top ten. This CDR3 contains 13 residues. V gave up 5 bases and J gave up 5 bases, with 12 bases separating them. Per the germline V gene, CDR1 is SSHAT and CDR2 is FNYEAQ (reference sequence). The TCR was taken from a human donor who received an intestinal transplant. This chain links TRBV7-7 with TRBJ1-1, with D unresolved. Sample: unstimulated CD8+ T cells sorted from spleen or lymph node cells, taken before intestinal transplant. CDR3 nucleotide sequence: TGTGCCAGCAGCCTATGGACGGGGACTGAAGCTTTCTTT. Translated: CASSLWTGTEAFF.